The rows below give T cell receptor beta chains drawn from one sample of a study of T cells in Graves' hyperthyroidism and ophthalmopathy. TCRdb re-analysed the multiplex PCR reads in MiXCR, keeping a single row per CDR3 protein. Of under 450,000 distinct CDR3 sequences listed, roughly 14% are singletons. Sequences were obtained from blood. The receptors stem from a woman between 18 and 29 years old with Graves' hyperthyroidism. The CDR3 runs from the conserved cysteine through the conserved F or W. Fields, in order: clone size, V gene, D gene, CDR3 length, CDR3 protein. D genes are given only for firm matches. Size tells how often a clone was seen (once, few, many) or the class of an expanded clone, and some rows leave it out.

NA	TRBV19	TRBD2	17	CASSPYSGGGNTGELFF
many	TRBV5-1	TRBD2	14	CASSFSGVNYEQYF
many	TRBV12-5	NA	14	CASGSWERTDTQYF
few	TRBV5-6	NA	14	CASSADFGNTEAFF
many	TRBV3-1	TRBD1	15	CASSKRQGPNEKLFF
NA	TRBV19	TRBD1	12	CASSLTNRGAFF
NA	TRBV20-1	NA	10	CSTGGDGYTF
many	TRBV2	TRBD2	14	CASKPGDYKETQYF
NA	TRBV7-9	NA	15	CASSLRVGDTGELFF
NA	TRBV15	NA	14	CATSRVTGAQPQHF
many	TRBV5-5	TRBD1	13	CASSSQGDSTLHF
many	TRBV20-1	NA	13	CSARALGNQPQHF